The 27 T cell receptor beta chains reported below all come from one sample, sequenced in a study of response to subunit inactivated influenza vaccine. TCRdb analysed the RT-PCR reads with MiXCR anew, one entry per CDR3 protein. Of roughly 290,000 distinct CDR3 sequences listed, 21% were seen once; the top ten hold approximately 10%. Sequenced material: PBMCs from blood, taken around 22 months after vaccination. These receptors all come from a man between 50 and 69 years old who received an inactivated influenza vaccine.

This rearrangement joins TRBV10-3 to TRBJ1-1; TRBD1 agrees at 10 bases. The CDR3 contains 14 residues. The germline CDR1 and CDR2 sequences are ENHRY and SYGVKD. V shed 4 bases and J 1 base; nucleotides not matched to a gene: 0. CDR3 in DNA: TGTGCCATCAGTGGACAGGGGGCGAACACTGAAGCTTTCTTT. It specifies CAISGQGANTEAFF.

This chain uses TRBV3-1 with TRBJ2-7, with a weak D call TRBD1 (6 bases). The CDR3 is 14 residues long. Trimming cost V 4 bases and J 6 bases, with 16 bases left between them. The germline V gene has CDR1 LGHDT and CDR2 YNNKEL (reference sequence). CDR3 amino acids: CASSLDGGASEQYF. The DNA of the CDR3 is TGTGCCAGCAGCCTTGATGGGGGCGCATCCGAGCAGTACTTC.

The V gene is TRBV29-1, the J gene TRBJ1-4; D call uncertain. Germline-derived CDR1 and CDR2 are SQVTM and ANQGSEA. CDR3 length: 13 amino acids. Between the trimmed V and J ends, which lost 3 bases and 10 bases, there was a span of 15 bases. The CDR3 here is CSVDGQAPGKLFF. Here the CDR3 DNA reads TGCAGCGTTGACGGTCAGGCCCCGGGAAAACTGTTTTTT. The full variable domain, its missing parts supplied by reference TRBV29-1 and TRBJ1-4, is SAVISQKPSRDICQRGTSLTIQCQVDSQVTMMFWYRQQPGQSLTLIATANQGSEATYESGFVIDKFPISRPNLTFSTLTVSNMSPEDSSIYLCSVDGQAPGKLFFGSGTQLSVL.

This clonotype was picked up many times. V is TRBV11-2 and J is TRBJ1-5, with D unresolved. Trimming pared 5 bases from V and 3 bases from J, leaving 8 bases between. The germline V gene encodes CDR1 SGHAT and CDR2 FQNNGV. The CDR3 sequence is 13 residues long. The CDR3 here is CASSQSHNQPQHF. The CDR3, as DNA: TGTGCCAGCAGCCAGTCCCACAATCAGCCCCAGCATTTT.

The genes are TRBV12-3 or TRBV12-4 and TRBJ1-4; D gene unclear. The CDR3 length is 15 residues. V shed 1 base and J shed 4 bases, with 10 bases lying between them. This CDR3 is CASSLVSAVNEKLFF. CDR3 DNA: TGTGCCAGCAGTTTAGTCTCGGCGGTTAATGAAAAACTGTTTTTT.

The rearrangement uses TRBV6-2 or TRBV6-3 and TRBJ2-1; perhaps TRBD2 as D (5 bases). Germline values: CDR1 MNHEY, CDR2 SVGEGT. V was pared by 0 bases and J by 2 bases, with 5 bases between. This CDR3 comprises 14 residues. The CDR3 protein is CASSYSRAYNEQFF. The CDR3 nucleotides read TGTGCCAGCAGTTACTCGAGGGCCTACAATGAGCAGTTCTTC.

The chain couples TRBV4-3 to TRBJ2-2, with D unclear. Germline V gene data show CDR1 as LGHNA and CDR2 as YSLEER. CDR3 length: 14 amino acids. The V end lost 4 bases, the J end lost 6 bases, and 12 bases lay between the germline ends. CDR3 nucleotide sequence: TGCGCCAGCAGCCTTACCCAGCTTTCCGGGGAGCTGTTTTTT. Translating gives CASSLTQLSGELFF.

This clonotype appeared a few times. The rearrangement joins TRBV29-1 to TRBJ2-4; TRBD1 might be the D (5 bases). The CDR3 sequence is 12 residues long. Germline loops: CDR1 SQVTM, CDR2 ANQGSEA. Trimming cost V 7 bases and J 8 bases, with 15 bases left between them. The CDR3 DNA reads as TGCAGCGGGGGCCCGGCCGGGTACATTCAGTACTTC. It specifies CSGGPAGYIQYF.

This clonotype has just a few counts. The chain recombines TRBV15 with TRBJ1-5; tentative D call: TRBD1 (5 bases). The V gene's germline CDR1 is LNHNV and CDR2 YYDKDF (reference sequence). V lost 0 bases, J lost 2 bases, and 8 bases lay in between. The CDR3 covers 15 residues. CDR3 DNA sequence: TGTGCCACCAGCAGAGAAGGGGTTGGCAATCAGCCCCAGCATTTT. Translating it yields CATSREGVGNQPQHF. Filled out from reference TRBV15 and TRBJ1-5, the complete variable domain reads DAMVIQNPRYQVTQFGKPVTLSCSQTLNHNVMYWYQQKSSQAPKLLFHYYDKDFNNEADTPDNFQSRRPNTSFCFLDIRSPGLGDTAMYLCATSREGVGNQPQHFGDGTRLSIL.

In its sample, this clonotype was seen many times. The chain couples TRBV7-9 to TRBJ1-1, with D possibly matching TRBD1 (5 bases). This CDR3 spans 12 amino acids. Trimming pared 10 bases from V and 4 bases from J, leaving 13 bases between. Germline V gives CDR1 SEHNR, CDR2 FQNEAQ (reference sequence). The CDR3 protein is CAITPGGTEAFF. The CDR3 coding sequence is TGTGCCATCACTCCGGGGGGCACTGAAGCTTTCTTT.

The genes are TRBV5-1 and TRBJ2-2, with TRBD2 identical over 8 bases. CDR3 size: 16 residues. Germline V gives CDR1 SGHRS, CDR2 YFSETQ. V gave up 1 base and J gave up 0 bases; unmatched junction bases: 2. CDR3 DNA: TGCGCCAGCAGCTTGCTGGGACTAGCGAACACCGGGGAGCTGTTTTTT. Amino acid sequence: CASSLLGLANTGELFF.

V gene TRBV12-3 or TRBV12-4 combines with J gene TRBJ1-4; D unresolved. Trimming cost V 3 bases and J 10 bases, with 9 bases left between them. The CDR3 has 12 residues. CDR3 amino acids: CASSFLEGKLFF. In DNA form, the CDR3 reads TGTGCCAGCAGTTTCTTGGAAGGAAAACTGTTTTTT.

This clonotype was found a few times. The CDR3 nucleotides are TGCGCCAGCAGCCCCCGGCCTGGGGCTAATGAAAAACTGTTTTTT. It yields the protein CASSPRPGANEKLFF. V usage is TRBV4-1 and J usage is TRBJ1-4; no definite D call. Looked up from germline, CDR1 is MGHRA and CDR2 is YSYEKL. The CDR3 runs to 15 residues. Deletions cut 4 bases from V and 3 bases from J, with 12 bases between.

The V gene is TRBV14, the J gene TRBJ2-4; 7 bases match TRBD2. The CDR3 totals 14 residues. Germline assignment: CDR1 SGHDN and CDR2 FVKESK. V was pared by 1 base and J by 6 bases, with 3 bases of the junction left unmatched. The CDR3 sequence is CASSQGWGGNIQYF. CDR3 coding DNA: TGTGCCAGCAGCCAAGGTTGGGGGGGAAACATTCAGTACTTC.

The V and J genes are TRBV20-1 and TRBJ1-2; D is undetermined. The CDR3 is 13 residues long. The V end was cut by 4 bases, the J end by 4 bases, with 13 bases between. Germline loops: CDR1 DFQATT, CDR2 SNEGSKA (reference sequence). CDR3 protein: CSATVVKGYGYTF. The CDR3, as DNA: TGCAGTGCTACGGTCGTCAAGGGCTATGGCTACACCTTC.

Concerning this clonotype: A junction boundary mismatches the germline segment, possibly from a read error. The CDR3 bases are TGTGCTAGCAGTTTATCGACTAATGAGCAGTTCTTC. Translated: CASSLSTNEQFF. The rearrangement uses TRBV28 and TRBJ2-1, with D unclear. Germline CDR1 MDHEN, CDR2 SYDVKM. The CDR3 runs to 12 residues.

The genes are TRBV5-1 and TRBJ2-3; 7 bases match TRBD1. The CDR3 extends over 14 amino acids. Trimming at V came to 5 bases and at J to 3 bases, leaving 6 bases not matched to a gene. The germline V gene encodes CDR1 SGHRS and CDR2 YFSETQ. The CDR3 sequence: CASSTGTETDTQYF. The CDR3 DNA is TGCGCCAGCAGTACCGGGACAGAAACAGATACGCAGTATTTT.

The chain recombines TRBV29-1 with TRBJ2-5; 8 bases match TRBD1. The ends lost 4 bases at V and 5 bases at J; junction bases unmatched: 9. Germline V CDR1 and CDR2: SQVTM, ANQGSEA. CDR3 length: 14 amino acids. This chain's CDR3 is CSVVAAGGSETQYF. The DNA of the CDR3 is TGCAGCGTTGTGGCGGCAGGGGGCAGTGAGACCCAGTACTTC.

The chain has TRBV4-1 and TRBJ1-2, with D unclear. CDR3 length equals 18 residues. V shed 1 base and J shed 3 bases, with 21 bases lying between them. The germline gives CDR1 MGHRA, CDR2 YSYEKL. DNA for the CDR3: TGCGCCAGCAGCCAAGGAGATTATGGGCGCGTGGTCTACTATGGCTACACCTTC. Translation: CASSQGDYGRVVYYGYTF.

This chain links TRBV4-3 with TRBJ1-4; possibly TRBD1 for D (5 bases). V lost 1 base, J lost 0 bases, and 21 bases lay in between. The CDR3 runs 20 residues. Germline V lookup: CDR1 LGHNA, CDR2 YSLEER. CDR3 sequence (DNA): TGCGCCAGCAGCCAAGGGTCCAATAAATGGGACGAAGCAACTAATGAAAAACTGTTTTTT. This gives the protein CASSQGSNKWDEATNEKLFF.

The V and J genes are TRBV4-1 and TRBJ1-1; 8 bases align to TRBD1. The CDR3 has 14 residues. With V trimmed by 0 bases and J by 7 bases, 4 bases remained unmatched. Germline CDR1 is MGHRA and CDR2 is YSYEKL. The CDR3 here is CASSQDRGQGEAFF. In DNA, the CDR3 is TGCGCCAGCAGCCAAGACAGGGGGCAAGGTGAAGCTTTCTTT.

The table lists this clonotype with a few counts. The CDR3 protein is CSVEEKGQGSYEQYF. The CDR3 coding sequence is TGCAGCGTTGAAGAGAAGGGACAGGGTTCCTACGAGCAGTACTTC. The J gene is TRBJ2-7, the V gene TRBV29-1; 9 bases map to TRBD1. Unmatched junction bases numbered 4, after V lost 0 bases and J lost 1 base. This CDR3 is built from 15 residues. The germline V gene encodes CDR1 SQVTM and CDR2 ANQGSEA.

The chain joins TRBV7-6 to TRBJ2-1, with unresolved D. The germline CDR1 and CDR2 sequences are SGHVS and FNYEAQ. The length of the CDR3 is 15 residues. V dropped 3 bases and J dropped 3 bases, with 12 bases sitting between them. This CDR3 is CASSFYGDFYNEQFF. The DNA for the CDR3 is TGTGCCAGCAGCTTTTATGGGGATTTCTACAATGAGCAGTTCTTC. The whole variable domain, remainder taken from reference TRBV7-6 and TRBJ2-1, is GAGVSQSPRYKVTKRGQDVALRCDPISGHVSLYWYRQALGQGPEFLTYFNYEAQQDKSGLPNDRFSAERPEGSISTLTIQRTEQRDSAMYRCASSFYGDFYNEQFFGPGTRLTVL.

This clonotype was counted a few times. The chain is built from TRBV21-1 and TRBJ1-2; no DNA check was done on the table's D call, TRBD1. TRBV21-1 is a listed pseudogene. The length of the CDR3 is 13 residues. Here the CDR3 DNA reads TGTGCCAGCAGCACCACAGGGGCCAATGGCTACACCTTC. Translated: CASSTTGANGYTF.

This clonotype was seen only a few times. The CDR3 is CSVGAGNAYNEQFF. The CDR3 coding sequence is TGCAGCGTTGGGGCAGGGAACGCCTACAATGAGCAGTTCTTC. This chain connects TRBV29-1 to TRBJ2-1; D perhaps matches TRBD1 (5 bases). In germline, CDR1 is SQVTM, CDR2 ANQGSEA. V dropped 4 bases and J dropped 2 bases, with 12 bases sitting between them. The CDR3 consists of 14 residues.

V and J are TRBV11-2 and TRBJ2-5; D call uncertain. Per germline, CDR1 SGHAT and CDR2 FQNNGV. Trimming took 1 base from V and 1 from J, leaving 7 bases between them. This CDR3 spans 14 amino acids. The chain's CDR3 is CASSLALGQETQYF. In DNA form, the CDR3 reads TGTGCCAGCAGCTTAGCTCTGGGCCAAGAGACCCAGTACTTC.

The genes are TRBV7-9 and TRBJ2-7; D gene uncertain. Trimming stripped 5 bases from V and 5 bases from J, with 16 bases between. CDR1 and CDR2 (germline): SEHNR, FQNEAQ (reference sequence). CDR3 length: 14 amino acids. CDR3 in amino acids: CASSPGPGPDEQYF. CDR3 in DNA: TGTGCCAGCAGCCCAGGCCCGGGTCCGGACGAGCAGTACTTC. The complete variable domain, with remaining parts taken from reference TRBV7-9 and TRBJ2-7, reads DTGVSQNPRHKITKRGQNVTFRCDPISEHNRLYWYRQTLGQGPEFLTYFQNEAQLEKSRLLSDRFSAERPKGSFSTLEIQRTEQGDSAMYLCASSPGPGPDEQYFGPGTRLTVT.